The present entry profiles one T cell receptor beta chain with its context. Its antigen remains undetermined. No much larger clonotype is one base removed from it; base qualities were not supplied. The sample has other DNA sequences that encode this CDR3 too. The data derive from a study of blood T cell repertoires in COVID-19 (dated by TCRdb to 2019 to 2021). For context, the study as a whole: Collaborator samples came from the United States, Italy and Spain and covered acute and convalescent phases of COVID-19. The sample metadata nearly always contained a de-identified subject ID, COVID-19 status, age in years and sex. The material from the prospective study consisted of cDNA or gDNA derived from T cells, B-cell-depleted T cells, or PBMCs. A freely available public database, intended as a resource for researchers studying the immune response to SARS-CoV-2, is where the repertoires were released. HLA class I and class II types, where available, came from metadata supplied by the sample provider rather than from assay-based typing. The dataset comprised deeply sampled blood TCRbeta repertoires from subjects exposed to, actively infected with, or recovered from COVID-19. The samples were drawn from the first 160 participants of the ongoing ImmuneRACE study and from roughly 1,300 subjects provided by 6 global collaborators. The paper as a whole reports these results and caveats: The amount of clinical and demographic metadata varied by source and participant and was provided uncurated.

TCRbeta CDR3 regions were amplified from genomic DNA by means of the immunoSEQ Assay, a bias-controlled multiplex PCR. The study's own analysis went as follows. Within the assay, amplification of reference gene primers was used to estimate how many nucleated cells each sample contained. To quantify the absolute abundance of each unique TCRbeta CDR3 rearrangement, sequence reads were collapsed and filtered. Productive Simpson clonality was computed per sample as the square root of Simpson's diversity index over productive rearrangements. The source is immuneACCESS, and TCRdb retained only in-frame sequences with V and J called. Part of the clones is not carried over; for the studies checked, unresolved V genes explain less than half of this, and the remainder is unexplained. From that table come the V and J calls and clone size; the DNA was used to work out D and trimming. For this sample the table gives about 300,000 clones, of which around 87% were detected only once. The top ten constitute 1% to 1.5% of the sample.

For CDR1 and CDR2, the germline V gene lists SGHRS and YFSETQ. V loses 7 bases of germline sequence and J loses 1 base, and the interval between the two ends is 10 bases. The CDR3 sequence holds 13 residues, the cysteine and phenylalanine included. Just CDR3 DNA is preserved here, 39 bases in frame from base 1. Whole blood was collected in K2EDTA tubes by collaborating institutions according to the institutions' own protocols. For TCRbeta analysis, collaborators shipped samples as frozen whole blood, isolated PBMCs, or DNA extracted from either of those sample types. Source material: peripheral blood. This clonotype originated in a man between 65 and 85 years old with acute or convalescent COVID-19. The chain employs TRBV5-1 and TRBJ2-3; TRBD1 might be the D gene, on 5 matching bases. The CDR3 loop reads CASSLGGTDTQYF. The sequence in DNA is TGCGCCAGCTCCTTAGGGGGCACAGATACGCAGTATTTT.